This note documents a single T cell receptor beta chain sequence. The length of the CDR3 is 15 residues. Germline V lookup: CDR1 SGHRS, CDR2 YFSETQ. V dropped 4 bases and J dropped 4 bases, with 12 bases sitting between them. Profiled with immunoSEQ multiplex PCR; TCRdb holds only in-frame clones, not every one. Of more than 90,000 clones in the sample, about 91% are singletons; the top ten hold approximately 3.4%. The record originates from a study of T cell changes during pregnancy in multiple sclerosis. V gene TRBV5-1 combines with J gene TRBJ2-6, with D possibly being TRBD1 (6 bases). The TCR was taken from a female donor with multiple sclerosis, enrolled in a pregnancy study. The sample in question was peripheral blood, obtained in the second trimester of pregnancy. The CDR3 loop is CASSQPGVGANVLTF. The CDR3 nucleotides are TGCGCCAGCAGCCAGCCAGGGGTCGGGGCCAACGTCCTGACTTTC.